This T cell receptor (beta chain) was recovered during a study of beta chain features in type 1 diabetes. This clone has only a few counts. No antigen is known for it. Notes on the study in general: Shortening that was moderate but significant affected the TCRB CDR3s of Type 1 diabetes patients in all four CD4+ subsets.

By way of CD45RO/CCR7/CD25/CD127/CD95/CD27, the CD4+ regulatory, stem cell-like memory, central memory and naive cells were sorted. The entirety of the isolated RNA underwent reverse transcription, so expressed TCRB transcripts were sequenced. The protocol was immunoSEQ multiplex PCR, while the TCRdb copy is restricted to in-frame clones and leaves out a portion. The sample lists 160,000 or so clones; approximately 9% were seen once. The CDR3 has 15 amino acids. With 3 bases clipped from V and 7 bases from J, the junction kept 9 bases outside the gene matches. Germline CDR1 reads MDHEN; CDR2 reads SYDVKM.

The sequencing input was central memory CD4+ T cells from blood. The chain uses TRBV28 and TRBJ2-7; 10 bases line up with TRBD2. The TCR comes from a woman younger than 35 with type 1 diabetes. CDR3 in amino acids: CASSLPSGSRGEQYF. In DNA, the CDR3 is TGTGCCAGCAGTTTGCCTAGCGGGAGTCGGGGTGAGCAGTACTTC.